This T cell receptor beta chain was sequenced for a study of T cell responses to AZD1222 COVID-19 vaccine. Sequencing was performed with immunoSEQ multiplex PCR; in TCRdb, only in-frame clones are kept and a portion is missing. The sample consists of some 80,000 clones, approximately 90% of them appearing once. The germline V gene encodes CDR1 LGHDT and CDR2 YNNKEL (reference sequence). V lost 3 bases, J lost 5 bases, and 10 bases lay in between. The CDR3 is 13 amino acids. The chain recombines TRBV3-1 (or the pseudogene TRBV3-2) with TRBJ1-1; D uncertain. The TCR originated in an adult in good health. The specimen was peripheral blood, collected on day 0 of AZD1222 vaccination. CDR3 residues: CASSQEGRTEAFF. DNA for the CDR3: TGTGCCAGCAGCCAGGAAGGGAGGACTGAAGCTTTCTTT.